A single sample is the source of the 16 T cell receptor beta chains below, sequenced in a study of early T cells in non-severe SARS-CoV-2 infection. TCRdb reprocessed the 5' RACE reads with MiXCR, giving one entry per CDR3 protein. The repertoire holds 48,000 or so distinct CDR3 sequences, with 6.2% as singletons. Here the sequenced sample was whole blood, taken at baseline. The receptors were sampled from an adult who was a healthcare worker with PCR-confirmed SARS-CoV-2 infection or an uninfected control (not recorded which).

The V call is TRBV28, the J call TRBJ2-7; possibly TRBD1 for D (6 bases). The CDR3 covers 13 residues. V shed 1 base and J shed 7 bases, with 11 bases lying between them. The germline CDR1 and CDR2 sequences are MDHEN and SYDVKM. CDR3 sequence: CASSLYGRGEQYF. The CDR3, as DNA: TGTGCCAGCAGTTTATATGGCAGGGGAGAGCAGTACTTC.

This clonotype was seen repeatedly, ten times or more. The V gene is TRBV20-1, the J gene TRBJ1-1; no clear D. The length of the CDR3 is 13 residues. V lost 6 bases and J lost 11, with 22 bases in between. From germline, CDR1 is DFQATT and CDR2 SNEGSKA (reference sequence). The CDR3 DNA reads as TGCAGTGCCTCCTTTCTCGGTCCGACGGGGGCTTTCTTT. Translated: CSASFLGPTGAFF.

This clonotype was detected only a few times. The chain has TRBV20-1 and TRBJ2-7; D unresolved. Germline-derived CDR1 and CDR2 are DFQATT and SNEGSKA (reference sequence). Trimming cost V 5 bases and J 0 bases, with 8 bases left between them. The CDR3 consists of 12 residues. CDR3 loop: CSAHHPSYEQYF. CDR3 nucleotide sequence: TGCAGTGCTCACCACCCCTCCTACGAGCAGTACTTC.

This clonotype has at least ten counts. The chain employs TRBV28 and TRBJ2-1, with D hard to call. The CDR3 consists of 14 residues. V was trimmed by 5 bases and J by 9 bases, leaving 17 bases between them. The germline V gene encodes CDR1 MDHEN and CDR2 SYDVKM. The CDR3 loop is CASSPTRVVPEQFF. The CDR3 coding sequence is TGTGCCAGCAGTCCTACCCGAGTAGTCCCTGAGCAGTTCTTC.

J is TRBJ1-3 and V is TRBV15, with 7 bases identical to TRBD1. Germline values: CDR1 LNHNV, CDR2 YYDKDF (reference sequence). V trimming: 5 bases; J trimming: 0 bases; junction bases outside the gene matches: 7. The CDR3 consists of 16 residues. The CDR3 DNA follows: TGTGCCACCAGCCGAGGGGGCAGGAGCTCTGGAAACACCATATATTTT. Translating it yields CATSRGGRSSGNTIYF.

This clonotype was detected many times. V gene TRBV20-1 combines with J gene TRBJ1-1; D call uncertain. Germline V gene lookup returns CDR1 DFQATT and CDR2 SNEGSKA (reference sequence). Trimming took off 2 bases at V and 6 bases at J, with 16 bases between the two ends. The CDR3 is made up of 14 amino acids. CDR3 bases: TGCAGTGCTAGAACGTATATTCGTGGAGCTGAAGCTTTCTTT. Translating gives CSARTYIRGAEAFF.

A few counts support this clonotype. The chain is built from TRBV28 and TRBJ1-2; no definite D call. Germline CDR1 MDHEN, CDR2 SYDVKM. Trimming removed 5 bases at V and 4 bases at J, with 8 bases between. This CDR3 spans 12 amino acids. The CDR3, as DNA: TGTGCCAGCAGTCCAAGGACCTATGGCTACACCTTC. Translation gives CASSPRTYGYTF.

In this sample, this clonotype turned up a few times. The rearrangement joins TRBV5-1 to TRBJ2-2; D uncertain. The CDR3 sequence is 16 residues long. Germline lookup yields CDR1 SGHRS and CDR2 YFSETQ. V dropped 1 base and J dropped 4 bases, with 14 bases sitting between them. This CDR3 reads CASSLNSGRITGELFF. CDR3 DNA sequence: TGCGCCAGCAGCTTGAATTCAGGCAGGATCACCGGGGAGCTGTTTTTT.

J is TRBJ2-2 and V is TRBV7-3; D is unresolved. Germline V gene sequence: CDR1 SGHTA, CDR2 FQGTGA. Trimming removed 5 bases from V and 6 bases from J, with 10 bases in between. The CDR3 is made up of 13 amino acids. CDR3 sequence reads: CASSPKASGELFF. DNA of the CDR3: TGTGCCAGCAGCCCAAAGGCTTCCGGGGAGCTGTTTTTT.

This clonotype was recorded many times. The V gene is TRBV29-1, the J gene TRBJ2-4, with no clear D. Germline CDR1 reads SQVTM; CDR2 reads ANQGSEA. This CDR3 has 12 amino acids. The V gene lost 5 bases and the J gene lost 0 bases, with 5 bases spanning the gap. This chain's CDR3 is CSVRAAKNIQYF. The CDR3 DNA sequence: TGCAGCGTTAGAGCAGCCAAAAACATTCAGTACTTC.

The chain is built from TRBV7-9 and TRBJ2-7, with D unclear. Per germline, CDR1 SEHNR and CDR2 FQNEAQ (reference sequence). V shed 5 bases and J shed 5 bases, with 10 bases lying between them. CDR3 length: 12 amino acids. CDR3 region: CASSPLPHEQYF. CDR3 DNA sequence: TGTGCCAGCAGCCCATTACCGCACGAGCAGTACTTC.

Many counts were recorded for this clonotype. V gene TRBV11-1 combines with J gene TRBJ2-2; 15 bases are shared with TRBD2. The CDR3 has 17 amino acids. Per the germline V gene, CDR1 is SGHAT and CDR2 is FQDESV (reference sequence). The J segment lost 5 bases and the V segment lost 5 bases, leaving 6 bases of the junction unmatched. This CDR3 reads CASSPRTSGRGTGELFF. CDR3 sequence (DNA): TGTGCCAGCAGCCCCAGGACTAGCGGGAGGGGTACCGGGGAGCTGTTTTTT.

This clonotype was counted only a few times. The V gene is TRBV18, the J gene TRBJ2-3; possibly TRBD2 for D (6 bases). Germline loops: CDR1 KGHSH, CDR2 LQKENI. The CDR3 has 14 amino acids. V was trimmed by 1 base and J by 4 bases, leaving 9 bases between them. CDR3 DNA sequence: TGTGCCAGCTCACCACTTCCGGGAGCAGATACGCAGTATTTT. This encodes CASSPLPGADTQYF.

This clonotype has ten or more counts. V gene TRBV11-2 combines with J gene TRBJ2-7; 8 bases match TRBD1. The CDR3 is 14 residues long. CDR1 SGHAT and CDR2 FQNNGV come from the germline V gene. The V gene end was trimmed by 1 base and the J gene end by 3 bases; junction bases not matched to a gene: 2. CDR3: CASSLGQGIYEQYF. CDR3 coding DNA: TGTGCCAGCAGCTTAGGACAGGGGATCTACGAGCAGTACTTC.

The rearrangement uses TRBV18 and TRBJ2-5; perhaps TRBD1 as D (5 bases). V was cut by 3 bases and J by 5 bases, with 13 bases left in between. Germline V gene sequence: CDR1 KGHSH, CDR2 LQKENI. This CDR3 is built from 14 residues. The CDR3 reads CASSPRQPQETQYF. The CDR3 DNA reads TGTGCCAGCTCACCTCGACAGCCCCAGGAGACCCAGTACTTC.

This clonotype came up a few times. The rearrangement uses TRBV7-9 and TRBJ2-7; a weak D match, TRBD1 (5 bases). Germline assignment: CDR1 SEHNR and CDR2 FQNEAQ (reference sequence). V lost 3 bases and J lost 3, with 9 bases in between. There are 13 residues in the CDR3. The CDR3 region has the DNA TGTGCCAGCAGCTTGGGGCAGTTCTACGAGCAGTACTTC. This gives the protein CASSLGQFYEQYF.